This TCR beta chain appears in the sequencing data of a study of vaccination and CD4 T cells after COVID-19. Sample treatment: roughly 11-day PBMC culture with coronavirus spike peptide pools or control peptides (ViraFEST assay). The Oncomine TCR Beta short-read assay generated sequence data from the DNA of cultured CD4+ T cells. In this case, cultured CD4+ T cells provided the extracted genomic DNA. TCRdb reprocessed the PCR reads with MiXCR, giving one entry per CDR3 protein. The sample consists of about 18,000 distinct CDR3 sequences, 55% to 70% of them appearing once. A single count supports this clonotype. Its cognate antigen is unknown. The CDR3 contains 14 residues. Germline CDR1 reads SGHTA; CDR2 reads FQGNSA. J was trimmed by 4 bases and V by 5 bases; bases with no gene match: 6.

The origin of this receptor is a human donor who had recovered from COVID-19. This chain connects TRBV7-2 to TRBJ2-5, with 8 bases that match TRBD2. The sequenced material came from CD4+ T cells from blood, cultured in vitro. The CDR3 reads CASSIGLAVETQYF. The CDR3 bases are TGTGCCAGCAGCATTGGACTAGCCGTAGAGACCCAGTACTTC.